This TCR beta chain originates from a study of blood T cell repertoires in COVID-19. Only in-frame clones appear in the TCRdb table, and some are missing; sequencing was by immunoSEQ multiplex PCR. The data show 200,000 to 250,000 clones, 84% seen once. The study drew participants aged about 18 to 89 years from fewer than 30 US areas. Participant-given clinical history determined each cohort assignment. Recovered status applied to Cohort 3 donors who had two consecutive negative PCRs. It also applied to those with clearance or with symptom resolution. The receptor's source is a woman aged 40 to 50 who had recovered from COVID-19. Sequenced sample: PBMCs or T cells enriched from blood (not recorded which).

The CDR3 nucleotides read TGTGCCAGCAGCACCGGAGCTACACAGGGAGACGGCTACACCTTC. Residues: CASSTGATQGDGYTF. The chain employs TRBV28 and TRBJ1-2, with a possible D match to TRBD1 (6 bases). CDR3 length equals 15 residues. Germline CDR1 and CDR2: MDHEN and SYDVKM. Trimming stripped 6 bases from V and 8 bases from J, with 22 bases between.